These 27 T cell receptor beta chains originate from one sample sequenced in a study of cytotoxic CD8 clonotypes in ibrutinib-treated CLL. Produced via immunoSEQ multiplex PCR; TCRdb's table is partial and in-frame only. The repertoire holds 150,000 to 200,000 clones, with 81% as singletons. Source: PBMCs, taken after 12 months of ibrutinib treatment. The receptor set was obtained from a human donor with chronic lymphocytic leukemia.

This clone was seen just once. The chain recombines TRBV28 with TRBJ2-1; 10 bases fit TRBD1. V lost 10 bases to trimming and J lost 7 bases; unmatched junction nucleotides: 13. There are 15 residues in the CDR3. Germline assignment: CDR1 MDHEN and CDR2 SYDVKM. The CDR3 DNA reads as TGTGCCACCTTTTCACCGGGACAGGGGATAAATGAGCAGTTCTTC. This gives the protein CATFSPGQGINEQFF.

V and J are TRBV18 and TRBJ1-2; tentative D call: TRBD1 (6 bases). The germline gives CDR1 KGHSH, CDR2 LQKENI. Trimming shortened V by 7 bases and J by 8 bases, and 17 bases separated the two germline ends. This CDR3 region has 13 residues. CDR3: CASFRGLGGGYTF. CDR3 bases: TGTGCCAGCTTCAGGGGCTTGGGCGGAGGCTACACCTTC.

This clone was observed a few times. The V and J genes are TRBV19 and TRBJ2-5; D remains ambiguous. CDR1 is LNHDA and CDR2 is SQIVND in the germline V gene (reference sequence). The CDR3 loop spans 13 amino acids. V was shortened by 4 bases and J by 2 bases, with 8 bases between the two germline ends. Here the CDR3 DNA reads TGTGCCAGTAGTAGAGGAAGACAAGAGACCCAGTACTTC. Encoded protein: CASSRGRQETQYF.

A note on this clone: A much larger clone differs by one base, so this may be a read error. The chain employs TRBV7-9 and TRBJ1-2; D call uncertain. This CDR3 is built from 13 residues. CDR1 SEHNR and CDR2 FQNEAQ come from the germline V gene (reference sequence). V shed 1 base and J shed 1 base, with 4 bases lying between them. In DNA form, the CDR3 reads TGTGCCAGCAGCTTAGGATTTAACTATGGCTACACCTTC. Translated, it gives CASSLGFNYGYTF.

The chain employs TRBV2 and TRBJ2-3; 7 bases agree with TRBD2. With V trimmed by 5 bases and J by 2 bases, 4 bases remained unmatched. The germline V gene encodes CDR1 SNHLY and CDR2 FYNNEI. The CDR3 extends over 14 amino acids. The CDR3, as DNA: TGTGCCAGCAGTCCGGGACTACCCACAGATACGCAGTATTTT. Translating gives CASSPGLPTDTQYF.

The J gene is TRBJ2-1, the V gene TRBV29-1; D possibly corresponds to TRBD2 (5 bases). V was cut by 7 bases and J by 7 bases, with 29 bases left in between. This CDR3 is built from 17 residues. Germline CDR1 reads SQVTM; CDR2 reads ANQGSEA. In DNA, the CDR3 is TGCAGCGCCTCAACTCCGATCGTAGGAGTCCGGACTAATGAGCAGTTCTTC. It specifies CSASTPIVGVRTNEQFF.

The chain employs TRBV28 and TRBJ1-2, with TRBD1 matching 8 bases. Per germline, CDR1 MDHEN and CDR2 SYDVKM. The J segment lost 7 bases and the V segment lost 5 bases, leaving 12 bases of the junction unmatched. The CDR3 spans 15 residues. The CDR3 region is CASSLPGPQGAGYTF. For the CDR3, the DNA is TGTGCCAGCAGTCTGCCGGGACCTCAGGGGGCTGGCTACACCTTC.

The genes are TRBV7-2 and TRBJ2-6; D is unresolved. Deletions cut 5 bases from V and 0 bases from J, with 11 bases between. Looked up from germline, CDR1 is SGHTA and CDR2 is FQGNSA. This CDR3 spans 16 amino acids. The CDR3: CASSATVSSGANVLTF. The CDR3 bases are TGTGCCAGCAGCGCGACTGTGAGCTCTGGGGCCAACGTCCTGACTTTC.

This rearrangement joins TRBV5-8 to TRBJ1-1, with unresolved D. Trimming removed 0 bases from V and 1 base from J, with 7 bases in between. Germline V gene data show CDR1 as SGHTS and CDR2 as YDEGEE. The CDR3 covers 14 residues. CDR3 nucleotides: TGTGCCAGCAGCTTGGACAGAGGGAACACTGAAGCTTTCTTT. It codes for CASSLDRGNTEAFF.

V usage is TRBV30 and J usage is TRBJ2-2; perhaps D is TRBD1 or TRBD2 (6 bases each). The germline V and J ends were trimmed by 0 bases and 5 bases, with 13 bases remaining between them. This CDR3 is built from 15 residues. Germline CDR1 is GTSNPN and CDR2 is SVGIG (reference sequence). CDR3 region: CAWSVLQGRTGELFF. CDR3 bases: TGTGCCTGGAGTGTTCTTCAGGGGAGGACCGGGGAGCTGTTTTTT.

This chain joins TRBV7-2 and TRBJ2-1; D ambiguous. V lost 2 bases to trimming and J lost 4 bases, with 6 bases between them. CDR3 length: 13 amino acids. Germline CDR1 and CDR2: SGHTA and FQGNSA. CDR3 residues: CASSLSTYNEQFF. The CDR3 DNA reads TGTGCCAGCAGCTTATCAACGTACAATGAGCAGTTCTTC.

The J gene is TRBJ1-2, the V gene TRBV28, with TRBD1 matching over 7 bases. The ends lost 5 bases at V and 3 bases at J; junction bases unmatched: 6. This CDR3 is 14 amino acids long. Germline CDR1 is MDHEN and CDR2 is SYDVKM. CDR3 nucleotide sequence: TGTGCCAGCAGTCCGACAGGGACCTACTATGGCTACACCTTC. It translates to CASSPTGTYYGYTF.

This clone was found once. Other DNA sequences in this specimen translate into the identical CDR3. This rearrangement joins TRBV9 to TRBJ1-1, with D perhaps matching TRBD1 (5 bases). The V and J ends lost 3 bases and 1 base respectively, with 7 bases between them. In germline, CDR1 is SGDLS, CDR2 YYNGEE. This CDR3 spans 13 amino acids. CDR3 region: CASSATGNTEAFF. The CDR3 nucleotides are TGTGCCAGCAGCGCTACAGGGAACACTGAAGCTTTCTTT.

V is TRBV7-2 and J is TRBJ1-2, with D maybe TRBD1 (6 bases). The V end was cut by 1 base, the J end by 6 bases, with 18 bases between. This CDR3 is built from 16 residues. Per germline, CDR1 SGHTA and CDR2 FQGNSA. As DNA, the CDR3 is TGTGCCAGCAGCTTAGGCTTCGGTCAGGGGTCGGATGGCTACACCTTC. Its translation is CASSLGFGQGSDGYTF. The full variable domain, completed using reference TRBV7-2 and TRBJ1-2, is GAGVSQSPSNKVTEKGKDVELRCDPISGHTALYWYRQSLGQGLEFLIYFQGNSAPDKSGLPSDRFSAERTGGSVSTLTIQRTQQEDSAVYLCASSLGFGQGSDGYTFGSGTRLTVV.

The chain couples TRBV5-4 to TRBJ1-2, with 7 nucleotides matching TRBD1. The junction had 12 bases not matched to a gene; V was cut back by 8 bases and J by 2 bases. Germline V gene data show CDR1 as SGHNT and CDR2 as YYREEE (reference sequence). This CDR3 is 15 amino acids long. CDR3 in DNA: TGTGCCAGTCCGATCTTACCGGGACAGAACTATGGCTACACCTTC. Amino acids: CASPILPGQNYGYTF.

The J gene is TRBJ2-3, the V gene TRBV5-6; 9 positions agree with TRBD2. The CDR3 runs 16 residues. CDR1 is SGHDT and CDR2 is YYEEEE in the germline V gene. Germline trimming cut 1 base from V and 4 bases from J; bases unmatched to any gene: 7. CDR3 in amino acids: CASSLFGGGAADTQYF. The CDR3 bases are TGTGCCAGCAGCTTGTTTGGCGGGGGGGCCGCAGATACGCAGTATTTT. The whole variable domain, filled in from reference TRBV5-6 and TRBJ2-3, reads DAGVTQSPTHLIKTRGQQVTLRCSPKSGHDTVSWYQQALGQGPQFIFQYYEEEERQRGNFPDRFSGHQFPNYSSELNVNALLLGDSALYLCASSLFGGGAADTQYFGPGTRLTVL.

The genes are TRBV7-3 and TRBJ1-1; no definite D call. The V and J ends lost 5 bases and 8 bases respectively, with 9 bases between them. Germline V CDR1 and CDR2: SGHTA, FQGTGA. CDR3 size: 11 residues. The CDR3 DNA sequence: TGTGCCAGCAGCCTTGACTTAGAAGCTTTCTTT. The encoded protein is CASSLDLEAFF.

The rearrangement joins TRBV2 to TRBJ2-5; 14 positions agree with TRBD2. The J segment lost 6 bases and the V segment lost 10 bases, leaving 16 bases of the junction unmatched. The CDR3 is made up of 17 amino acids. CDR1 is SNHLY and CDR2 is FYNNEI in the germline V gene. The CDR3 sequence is CAIPGTSGSVGLKTQYF. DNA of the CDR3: TGTGCCATCCCCGGGACTAGCGGGAGTGTGGGTTTAAAGACCCAGTACTTC.

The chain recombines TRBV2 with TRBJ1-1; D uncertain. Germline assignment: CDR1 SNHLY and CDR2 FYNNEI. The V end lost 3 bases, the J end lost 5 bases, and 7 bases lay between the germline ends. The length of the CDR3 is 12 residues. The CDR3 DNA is TGTGCCAGCAGTGAGCAAGGTACTGAAGCTTTCTTT. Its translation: CASSEQGTEAFF.

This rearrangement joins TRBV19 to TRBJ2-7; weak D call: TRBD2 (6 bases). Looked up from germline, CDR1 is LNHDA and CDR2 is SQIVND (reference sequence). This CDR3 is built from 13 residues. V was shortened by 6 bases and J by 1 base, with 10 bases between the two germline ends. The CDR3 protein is CASSLRGSYEQYF. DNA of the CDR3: TGTGCCAGTAGCCTCCGGGGGTCCTACGAGCAGTACTTC.

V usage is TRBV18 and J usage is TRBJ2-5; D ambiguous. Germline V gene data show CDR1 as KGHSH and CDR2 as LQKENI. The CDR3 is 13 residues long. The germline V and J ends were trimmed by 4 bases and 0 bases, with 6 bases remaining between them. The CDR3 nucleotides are TGTGCCAGCTCACAGGGTGACCAAGAGACCCAGTACTTC. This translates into CASSQGDQETQYF.

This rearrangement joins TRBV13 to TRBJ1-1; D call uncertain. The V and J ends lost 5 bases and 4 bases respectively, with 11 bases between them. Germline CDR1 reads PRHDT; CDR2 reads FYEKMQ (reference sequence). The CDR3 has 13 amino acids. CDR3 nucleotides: TGTGCCAGCAGCCCCGCTCGGGGCACTGAAGCTTTCTTT. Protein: CASSPARGTEAFF.

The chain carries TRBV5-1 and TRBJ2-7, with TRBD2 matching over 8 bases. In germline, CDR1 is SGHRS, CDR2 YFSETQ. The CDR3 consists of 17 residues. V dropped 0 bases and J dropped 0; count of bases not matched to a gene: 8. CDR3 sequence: CASSLAPSGPLSYEQYF. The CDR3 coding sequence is TGCGCCAGCAGCTTGGCCCCTAGCGGGCCCCTCTCCTACGAGCAGTACTTC. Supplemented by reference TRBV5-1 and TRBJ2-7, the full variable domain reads KAGVTQTPRYLIKTRGQQVTLSCSPISGHRSVSWYQQTPGQGLQFLFEYFSETQRNKGNFPGRFSGRQFSNSRSEMNVSTLELGDSALYLCASSLAPSGPLSYEQYFGPGTRLTVT.

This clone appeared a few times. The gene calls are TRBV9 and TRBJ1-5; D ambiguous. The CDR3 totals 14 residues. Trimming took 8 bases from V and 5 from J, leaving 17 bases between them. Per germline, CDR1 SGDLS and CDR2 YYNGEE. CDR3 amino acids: CARFQRDTYQPQHF. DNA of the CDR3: TGTGCCAGGTTCCAAAGAGACACTTATCAGCCCCAGCATTTT.

CDR3 in amino acids: CASSLPPARELFF. As DNA, the CDR3 is TGTGCCAGCAGCCTACCTCCGGCCCGGGAGCTGTTTTTT. The chain employs TRBV7-3 and TRBJ2-2, with D unclear. CDR1 is SGHTA and CDR2 is FQGTGA in the germline V gene. Trimming removed 5 bases from V and 9 bases from J, with 13 bases in between. This CDR3 region has 13 residues.

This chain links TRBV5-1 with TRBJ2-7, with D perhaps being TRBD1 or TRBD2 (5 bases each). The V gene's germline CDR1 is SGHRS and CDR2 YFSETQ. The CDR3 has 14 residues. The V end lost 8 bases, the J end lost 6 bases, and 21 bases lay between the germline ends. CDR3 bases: TGCGCCAGTAAAGCCGGGACCGAGGTTGGCGAGCAGTACTTC. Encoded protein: CASKAGTEVGEQYF.

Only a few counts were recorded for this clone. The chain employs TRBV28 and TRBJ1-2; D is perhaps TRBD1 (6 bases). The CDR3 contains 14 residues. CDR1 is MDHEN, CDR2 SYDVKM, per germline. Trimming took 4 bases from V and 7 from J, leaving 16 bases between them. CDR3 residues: CASSSGSGDSGYTF. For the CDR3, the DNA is TGTGCCAGCAGTTCAGGATCAGGGGATTCTGGCTACACCTTC.